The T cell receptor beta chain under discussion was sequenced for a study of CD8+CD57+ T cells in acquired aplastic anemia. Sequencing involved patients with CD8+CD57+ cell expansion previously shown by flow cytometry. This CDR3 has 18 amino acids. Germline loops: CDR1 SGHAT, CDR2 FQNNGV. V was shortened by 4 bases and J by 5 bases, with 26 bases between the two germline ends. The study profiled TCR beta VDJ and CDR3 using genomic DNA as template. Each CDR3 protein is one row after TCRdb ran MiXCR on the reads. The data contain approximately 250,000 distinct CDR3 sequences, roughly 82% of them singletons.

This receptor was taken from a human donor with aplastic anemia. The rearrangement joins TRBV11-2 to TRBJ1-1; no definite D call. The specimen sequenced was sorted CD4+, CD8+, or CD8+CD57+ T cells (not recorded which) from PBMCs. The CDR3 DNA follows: TGTGCCAGCAGCTGGGGTGGAGGGTACACAGTTTCGAGGACTGAAGCTTTCTTT. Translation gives CASSWGGGYTVSRTEAFF.